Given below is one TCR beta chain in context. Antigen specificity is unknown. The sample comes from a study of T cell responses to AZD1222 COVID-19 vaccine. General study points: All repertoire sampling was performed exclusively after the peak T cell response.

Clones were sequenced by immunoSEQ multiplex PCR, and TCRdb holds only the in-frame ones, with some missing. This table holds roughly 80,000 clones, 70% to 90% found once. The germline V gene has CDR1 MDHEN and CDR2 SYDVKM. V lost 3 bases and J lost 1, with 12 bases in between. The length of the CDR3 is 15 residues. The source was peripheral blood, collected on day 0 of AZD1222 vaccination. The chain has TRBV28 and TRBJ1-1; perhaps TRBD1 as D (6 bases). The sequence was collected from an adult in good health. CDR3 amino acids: CASSFGDITNTEAFF. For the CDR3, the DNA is TGTGCCAGCAGTTTCGGGGACATCACGAACACTGAAGCTTTCTTT.